Given below is one T cell receptor beta chain in context. Via MiXCR, TCRdb re-called the 5' RACE reads, giving one row per CDR3 protein. The repertoire holds some 150,000 distinct CDR3 sequences, roughly 6.7% seen once, with about 0.6% in the top ten. These data come from a study of T cells after yellow fever vaccination. Source: CD4+ T cells sorted from PBMCs, taken 10 days after the yellow fever booster vaccination. The sequence was obtained from a young man who received the YFV17D yellow fever vaccine.

CDR3 nucleotide sequence: TGTGCCAGCAGCTACGGTAGCGTAGAGACCCAGTACTTC. It yields the protein CASSYGSVETQYF. This chain uses TRBV7-8 with TRBJ2-5; possibly TRBD2 for D (5 bases). The CDR3 is 13 residues long. The V end lost 4 bases, the J end lost 4 bases, and 10 bases lay between the germline ends. CDR1 is SGHVS, CDR2 FQNEAQ, per germline.